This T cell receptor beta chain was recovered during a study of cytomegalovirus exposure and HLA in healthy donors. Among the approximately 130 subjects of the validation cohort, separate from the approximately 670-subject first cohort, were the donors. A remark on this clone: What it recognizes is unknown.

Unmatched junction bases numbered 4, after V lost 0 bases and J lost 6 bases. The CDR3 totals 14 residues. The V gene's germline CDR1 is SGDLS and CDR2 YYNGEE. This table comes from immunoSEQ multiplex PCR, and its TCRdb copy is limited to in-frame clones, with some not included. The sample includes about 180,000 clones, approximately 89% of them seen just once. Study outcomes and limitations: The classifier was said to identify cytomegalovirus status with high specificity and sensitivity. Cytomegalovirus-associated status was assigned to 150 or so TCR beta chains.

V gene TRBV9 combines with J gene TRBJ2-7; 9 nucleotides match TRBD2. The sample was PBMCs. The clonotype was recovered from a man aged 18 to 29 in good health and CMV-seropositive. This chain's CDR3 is CASSVGLAGREQYF. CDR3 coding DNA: TGTGCCAGCAGCGTAGGTCTAGCGGGGCGCGAGCAGTACTTC.